These 29 T cell receptor beta chains came from one sample sequenced in a study of OX40 agonist ivuxolimab in advanced cancers. Profiling relied on immunoSEQ multiplex PCR, and the TCRdb table lists in-frame clones only, not all of them. The sample comprises around 50,000 clones, 80% to 90% of which are singletons, and 3% to 3.5% rests with the top ten. The starting material was CD4+ or CD8+ T cells sorted from blood, obtained in a trial of the OX40 agonist ivuxolimab. These receptors were taken from an adult with an advanced solid tumor such as melanoma, head and neck, liver or kidney cancer.

The chain carries TRBV10-3 and TRBJ2-1; 7 positions agree with TRBD1. There are 14 residues in the CDR3. Germline CDR1 and CDR2: ENHRY and SYGVKD. After removal of 3 bases from V and 8 bases from J, the junction contained 7 bases not matched to a gene. The CDR3 protein is CAISDADRADEQFF. The CDR3 DNA sequence: TGTGCCATCAGTGATGCCGACAGGGCTGATGAGCAGTTCTTC.

CDR3 sequence: CASSLDLSNTEAFF. The CDR3, as DNA: TGTGCCAGCAGCTTAGATTTAAGCAACACTGAAGCTTTCTTT. The chain joins TRBV7-9 to TRBJ1-1; no firm D call. The germline gives CDR1 SEHNR, CDR2 FQNEAQ (reference sequence). This CDR3 is 14 amino acids long. Trimming took off 1 base at V and 2 bases at J, with 8 bases between the two ends.

This rearrangement joins TRBV10-3 to TRBJ2-5; 7 nucleotides align to TRBD1. The assigned J gene may be wrong: the sequence end matches TRBJ2-7 better. This CDR3 has 14 residues. Germline V CDR1 and CDR2: ENHRY, SYGVKD. The CDR3 reads CAITRDSGLYEQYF. CDR3 in DNA: TGTGCCATAACTCGGGACAGCGGTCTCTACGAGCAGTACTTC.

This chain joins TRBV5-1 and TRBJ2-7; perhaps TRBD2 as D (7 bases). CDR3 size: 16 residues. Germline V gene data show CDR1 as SGHRS and CDR2 as YFSETQ. V lost 4 bases and J 3 bases, leaving 20 bases between the germline ends. CDR3 residues: CASSKGGPASGYEQYF. The CDR3 DNA reads as TGCGCCAGCAGCAAGGGGGGCCCGGCTAGCGGCTACGAGCAGTACTTC.

The V gene is TRBV29-1, the J gene TRBJ2-7; TRBD1 might be the D (5 bases). In germline, CDR1 is SQVTM, CDR2 ANQGSEA. This CDR3 comprises 12 residues. V lost 3 bases and J lost 3, with 9 bases in between. This chain's CDR3 is CSVEGLFYEQYF. CDR3 in DNA: TGCAGCGTTGAGGGGCTCTTCTACGAGCAGTACTTC.

The rearrangement uses TRBV30 and TRBJ2-7, with D tentatively TRBD1 (6 bases). Germline CDR1 is GTSNPN and CDR2 is SVGIG (reference sequence). Trimming cost V 1 base and J 4 bases, with 23 bases left between them. CDR3 length: 17 residues. CDR3 loop: CAWSGPQGVYGGYEQYF. CDR3 nucleotides: TGTGCCTGGAGTGGGCCACAGGGAGTTTATGGGGGATACGAGCAGTACTTC.

The chain has TRBV6-5 and TRBJ2-7; D may be TRBD2 (5 bases). CDR3 length: 15 amino acids. Germline-derived CDR1 and CDR2 are MNHEY and SVGAGI. The V end lost 7 bases, the J end lost 4 bases, and 20 bases lay between the germline ends. The CDR3 DNA reads TGTGCCAGCAACTATGGCAAAACGGGAACTTACGAGCAGTACTTC. Its protein is CASNYGKTGTYEQYF.

The chain is built from TRBV9 and TRBJ1-2; D possibly corresponds to TRBD1 (6 bases). The V and J ends lost 0 bases and 8 bases respectively, with 14 bases between them. This CDR3 is 14 amino acids long. Germline V gene sequence: CDR1 SGDLS, CDR2 YYNGEE. CDR3 amino acids: CASSVGSRGQGYTF. Here the CDR3 DNA reads TGTGCCAGCAGCGTAGGAAGCAGGGGTCAAGGCTACACCTTC.

The chain uses TRBV28 and TRBJ2-7; TRBD2 aligns across 9 bases. Germline V gene lookup returns CDR1 MDHEN and CDR2 SYDVKM. The CDR3 is 16 residues long. After removal of 3 bases from V and 0 bases from J, the junction contained 6 bases not matched to a gene. The CDR3 protein is CASSFPAGGYSYEQYF. The CDR3 nucleotides are TGTGCCAGCAGTTTCCCAGCGGGAGGTTACTCCTACGAGCAGTACTTC. The whole variable domain, remainder taken from reference TRBV28 and TRBJ2-7, is DVKVTQSSRYLVKRTGEKVFLECVQDMDHENMFWYRQDPGLGLRLIYFSYDVKMKEKGDIPEGYSVSREKKERFSLILESASTNQTSMYLCASSFPAGGYSYEQYFGPGTRLTVT.

This chain joins TRBV13 and TRBJ1-1; D perhaps matches TRBD1 (5 bases). V lost 5 bases and J 5 bases, leaving 18 bases between the germline ends. Looked up from germline, CDR1 is PRHDT and CDR2 is FYEKMQ (reference sequence). This CDR3 spans 15 amino acids. The CDR3 coding sequence is TGTGCCAGCAGCGACCGACGGGGGTTTGGTACTGAAGCTTTCTTT. This translates into CASSDRRGFGTEAFF.

The rearrangement links TRBV6-1 to TRBJ2-3, with D unresolved. The CDR3 has 14 residues. The ends were cut back, 7 bases at V and 3 bases at J, with 14 bases in the middle. In germline, CDR1 is MNHNS, CDR2 SASEGT. The CDR3 DNA is TGTGCCAGCAAGGCGGCTGAAGCTACAGATACGCAGTATTTT. Protein sequence: CASKAAEATDTQYF.

This clone appeared once. This sequence joins TRBV28 and TRBJ1-1; the D gene is possibly TRBD1 (5 bases). Trimming shortened V by 5 bases and J by 0 bases, and 13 bases separated the two germline ends. The CDR3 is 15 amino acids. The germline V gene has CDR1 MDHEN and CDR2 SYDVKM. CDR3 residues: CASSAPDRVNTEAFF. The CDR3 DNA reads as TGTGCCAGCAGTGCTCCTGACAGAGTGAACACTGAAGCTTTCTTT.

The V and J genes are TRBV5-1 and TRBJ2-1; no definite D call. Germline assignment: CDR1 SGHRS and CDR2 YFSETQ. This CDR3 is 15 amino acids long. Trimming stripped 2 bases from V and 5 bases from J, with 14 bases between. The CDR3 loop is CASSLPESLDNEQFF. CDR3 DNA sequence: TGCGCCAGCAGCTTACCCGAAAGCCTTGACAATGAGCAGTTCTTC.

This rearrangement joins TRBV5-1 to TRBJ2-5; TRBD2 aligns across 9 bases. This CDR3 is 16 amino acids long. CDR1 is SGHRS and CDR2 is YFSETQ in the germline V gene. J gave up 1 base and V 0 bases, and 4 bases lay outside the gene matches. The CDR3 nucleotides are TGCGCCAGCAGCTTGGTTCTAGCGGGGATCCAAGAGACCCAGTACTTC. This codes for CASSLVLAGIQETQYF.

This chain joins TRBV30 and TRBJ2-1; 8 bases line up with TRBD1. Germline loops: CDR1 GTSNPN, CDR2 SVGIG (reference sequence). CDR3 size: 12 residues. J lost 8 bases, V lost 4 bases, and 4 bases had no gene match. As DNA, the CDR3 is TGTGCCTGGACAGGGGGCCACGATGAGCAGTTCTTC. Residues: CAWTGGHDEQFF.

This clone appeared once. The chain combines TRBV27 with TRBJ1-2, with 7 bases identical to TRBD1. Trimming removed 2 bases from V and 6 bases from J; junction bases left unmatched: 6. Germline V gene lookup returns CDR1 MNHEY and CDR2 SMNVEV (reference sequence). The CDR3 loop spans 14 amino acids. CDR3 sequence (DNA): TGTGCCAGCAGTTTAAACCAGGGGGAGGATGGCTACACCTTC. It codes for CASSLNQGEDGYTF.

As DNA, the CDR3 is TGTGCCTGGACTGGACAAGAGAACACTGAAGCTTTCTTT. Its translation: CAWTGQENTEAFF. The chain couples TRBV30 to TRBJ1-1; perhaps TRBD1 as D (5 bases). This CDR3 has 13 amino acids. Trimming left V 4 bases short and J 1 base short, with 10 bases between. Looked up from germline, CDR1 is GTSNPN and CDR2 is SVGIG (reference sequence). The full variable domain, in which reference TRBV30 and TRBJ1-1 provide the parts outside the CDR3, is SQTIHQWPATLVQPVGSPLSLECTVEGTSNPNLYWYRQAAGRGLQLLFYSVGIGQISSEVPQNLSASRPQDRQFILSSKKLLLSDSGFYLCAWTGQENTEAFFGQGTRLTVV.

This clone was counted once. The chain has TRBV7-9 and TRBJ2-2; TRBD1 might be the D (5 bases). V dropped 5 bases and J dropped 8 bases, with 12 bases sitting between them. Per the germline V gene, CDR1 is SEHNR and CDR2 is FQNEAQ (reference sequence). The CDR3 length is 13 residues. This CDR3 reads CASSLQQDGELFF. The DNA for the CDR3 is TGTGCCAGCAGCCTACAACAGGATGGGGAGCTGTTTTTT.

This chain connects TRBV4-2 to TRBJ2-1; TRBD2 agrees at 7 bases. Trimming took 0 bases from V and 7 from J; bases not matched to a gene: 6. There are 15 residues in the CDR3. Germline-derived CDR1 and CDR2 are LGHNA and YNFKEQ. CDR3 bases: TGTGCCAGCAGCCAAGATGGCGGGAGAGCGAATGAGCAGTTCTTC. It encodes CASSQDGGRANEQFF.

The chain recombines TRBV4-2 with TRBJ2-1, with 8 bases that match TRBD2. V lost 2 bases, J lost 0 bases, and 6 bases stayed unmatched. Germline CDR1 and CDR2: LGHNA and YNFKEQ. The CDR3 runs to 17 residues. CDR3 amino acids: CASSQTSGPGSYNEQFF. CDR3 nucleotide sequence: TGTGCCAGCAGCCAAACTAGCGGCCCAGGCTCCTACAATGAGCAGTTCTTC.

The chain has TRBV10-1 and TRBJ1-3; no reliable D call. The CDR3 spans 16 residues. Trimming stripped 7 bases from V and 4 bases from J, with 20 bases between. Germline CDR1 and CDR2: WNHNN and SYGVQD (reference sequence). The CDR3 here is CASTLRRPSPGNTIYF. DNA of the CDR3: TGCGCCAGCACCCTACGTCGACCTTCCCCGGGAAACACCATATATTTT.

This clone appeared a few times. This rearrangement joins TRBV6-1 to TRBJ1-1; 7 bases map to TRBD1. Unmatched junction bases numbered 1, after V lost 3 bases and J lost 3 bases. Germline V gene data show CDR1 as MNHNS and CDR2 as SASEGT. This CDR3 contains 13 residues. The CDR3 DNA reads TGTGCCAGCAGTGACAGGGGGGACACTGAAGCTTTCTTT. This translates into CASSDRGDTEAFF.

J is TRBJ1-2 and V is TRBV19; 7 bases are shared with TRBD1. The J segment lost 8 bases and the V segment lost 5 bases, leaving 14 bases of the junction unmatched. CDR1 and CDR2 (germline): LNHDA, SQIVND (reference sequence). CDR3 length equals 15 residues. The CDR3 DNA reads as TGTGCCAGTAGTTTCCAAGGACAGGACGTGAGGGGCTACACCTTC. This translates into CASSFQGQDVRGYTF.

This rearrangement joins TRBV5-1 to TRBJ2-1, with TRBD2 matching over 8 bases. This CDR3 region has 17 residues. Germline-derived CDR1 and CDR2 are SGHRS and YFSETQ. J gave up 6 bases and V 0 bases, and 11 bases lay outside the gene matches. CDR3 residues: CASSLGSKSGSVNEQFF. CDR3 DNA sequence: TGCGCCAGCAGCTTGGGCTCAAAAAGCGGGAGTGTCAATGAGCAGTTCTTC. Full variable domain (rest looked up from reference TRBV5-1 and TRBJ2-1): KAGVTQTPRYLIKTRGQQVTLSCSPISGHRSVSWYQQTPGQGLQFLFEYFSETQRNKGNFPGRFSGRQFSNSRSEMNVSTLELGDSALYLCASSLGSKSGSVNEQFFGPGTRLTVL.

This rearrangement joins TRBV6-1 to TRBJ2-7; TRBD2 matches at 7 bases. Germline V gives CDR1 MNHNS, CDR2 SASEGT. Trimming at V came to 5 bases and at J to 1 base, leaving 5 bases not matched to a gene. The CDR3 covers 14 residues. The DNA for the CDR3 is TGTGCCAGCAGTAAGCCTAGCGGATCCTACGAGCAGTACTTC. Its translation: CASSKPSGSYEQYF.

The chain links TRBV4-3 to TRBJ1-3, with D possibly being TRBD1 (5 bases). The germline V gene has CDR1 LGHNA and CDR2 YSLEER. The CDR3 has 15 residues. V lost 0 bases, J lost 4 bases, and 10 bases lay in between. The CDR3 DNA reads TGCGCCAGCAGCCAAGACCCAACAGGCGGAAACACCATATATTTT. Translation: CASSQDPTGGNTIYF.

The chain has TRBV6-5 and TRBJ1-4, with D unclear. Germline CDR1 and CDR2: MNHEY and SVGAGI. Trimming removed 6 bases from V and 0 bases from J, with 8 bases in between. The CDR3 has 14 residues. CDR3 sequence reads: CASSEWTTNEKLFF. For the CDR3, the DNA is TGTGCCAGCAGCGAATGGACAACTAATGAAAAACTGTTTTTT.

V and J are TRBV7-6 and TRBJ2-7; 10 bases align to TRBD2. Trimming at V came to 5 bases and at J to 4 bases, leaving 5 bases not matched to a gene. Germline CDR1 SGHVS, CDR2 FNYEAQ. The CDR3 totals 14 residues. The CDR3, as DNA: TGTGCCAGCAGCAAGCGGGAGGGTGAGTACGAGCAGTACTTC. Residues: CASSKREGEYEQYF.

The rearrangement joins TRBV7-2 to TRBJ1-5; 7 bases are a match to TRBD1. The CDR3 sequence is 16 residues long. V was clipped by 0 bases and J by 6 bases; unmatched bases: 8. The germline V gene has CDR1 SGHTA and CDR2 FQGNSA. CDR3 residues: CASSLAIDRAGQPQHF. DNA of the CDR3: TGTGCCAGCAGCTTAGCGATTGACAGGGCAGGTCAGCCCCAGCATTTT.